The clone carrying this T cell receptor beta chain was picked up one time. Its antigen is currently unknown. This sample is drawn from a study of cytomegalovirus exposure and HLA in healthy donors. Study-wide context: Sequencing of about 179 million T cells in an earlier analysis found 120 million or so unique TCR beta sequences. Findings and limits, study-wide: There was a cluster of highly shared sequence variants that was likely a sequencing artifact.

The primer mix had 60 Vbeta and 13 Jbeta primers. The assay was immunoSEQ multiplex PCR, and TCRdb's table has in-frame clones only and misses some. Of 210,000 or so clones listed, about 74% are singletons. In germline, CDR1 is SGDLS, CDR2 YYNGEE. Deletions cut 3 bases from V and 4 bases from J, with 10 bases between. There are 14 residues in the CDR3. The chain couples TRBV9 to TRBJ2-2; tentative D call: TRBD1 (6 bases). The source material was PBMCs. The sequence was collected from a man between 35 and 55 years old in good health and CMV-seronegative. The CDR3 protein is CASSGRGLTGELFF. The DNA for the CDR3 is TGTGCCAGCAGCGGCAGGGGTCTCACCGGGGAGCTGTTTTTT.